This T cell receptor (beta chain) was recorded in a study of cytomegalovirus exposure and HLA in healthy donors. Study-wide results and caveats: The productive fraction for most TCR beta V segments was about 90% or about 30% in an earlier analysis.

The PCR employed 60 Vbeta primers together with 13 Jbeta primers. The method was immunoSEQ multiplex PCR; TCRdb's version includes in-frame clones alone and lacks a portion of them. The table shows about 120,000 clones, with around 80% occurring only once. CDR3 length: 15 amino acids. Germline assignment: CDR1 GTSNPN and CDR2 SVGIG (reference sequence). Trimming at V came to 1 base and at J to 0 bases, leaving 3 bases not matched to a gene. This clone came up a few times. The antigen is unknown. Source material: PBMCs. The clonotype originates from a female donor in good health and CMV-seronegative. V usage is TRBV30 and J usage is TRBJ2-3, with 8 bases aligning to TRBD1. The CDR3 sequence: CAWSAQGVSTDTQYF. The DNA of the CDR3 is TGTGCCTGGAGTGCACAGGGGGTGAGCACAGATACGCAGTATTTT.